The T cell receptor beta chain described here comes from a study of patients and donors after allogeneic stem cell transplantation. One entry per CDR3 protein, called by TCRdb with MiXCR from the RT-PCR reads. The repertoire holds fewer than 500,000 distinct CDR3 sequences, with roughly 17% as singletons. Germline loops: CDR1 MGHRA, CDR2 YSYEKL. CDR3 length: 15 amino acids. V lost 1 base, J lost 6 bases, and 15 bases lay in between. The source material was blood, either unsorted or a sorted T cell fraction (not recorded which). The gene calls are TRBV4-1 and TRBJ2-5; no clear D gene. The receptor comes from a human donor who was either an allogeneic HSCT recipient or a stem cell or donor lymphocyte infusion donor (not recorded which). It is not recorded whose cells these are; they may come from a transplant donor. CDR3 protein: CASSQAHSGGKTQYF. CDR3 DNA: TGCGCCAGCAGCCAAGCCCACTCCGGTGGAAAGACCCAGTACTTC.